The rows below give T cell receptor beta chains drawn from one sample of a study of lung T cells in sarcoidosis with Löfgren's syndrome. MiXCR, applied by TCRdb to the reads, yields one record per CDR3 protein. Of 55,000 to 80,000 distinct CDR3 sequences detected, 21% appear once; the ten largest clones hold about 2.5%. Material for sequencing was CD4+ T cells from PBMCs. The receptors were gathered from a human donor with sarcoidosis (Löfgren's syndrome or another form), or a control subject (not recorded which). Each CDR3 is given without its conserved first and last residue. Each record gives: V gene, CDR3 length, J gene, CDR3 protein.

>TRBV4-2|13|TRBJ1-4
ASSQAPRVGEKLF
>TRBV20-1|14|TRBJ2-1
SARHAGSGRANEQF
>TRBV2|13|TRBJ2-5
ASCGTSGGQETQY
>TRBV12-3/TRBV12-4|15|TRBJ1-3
ASSLAPPRFSGNTIY
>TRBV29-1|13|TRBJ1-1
SVAGQGGGSAEAF
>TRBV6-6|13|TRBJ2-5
ASSYSWTGQETQY
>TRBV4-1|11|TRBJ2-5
ASSAARGETQY
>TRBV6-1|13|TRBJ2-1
AGRTSGRVYNGQF
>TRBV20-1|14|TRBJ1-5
SATTTGAGGKQPQH
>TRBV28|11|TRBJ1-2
ASRPGGGRGYT
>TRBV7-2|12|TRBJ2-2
VSSLEAGTGELF
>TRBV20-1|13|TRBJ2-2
SARRDLVVPGELF
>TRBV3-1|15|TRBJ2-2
ASSRQPKTGNTGELF
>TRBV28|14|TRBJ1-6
ASSLPLTGKGSPLH
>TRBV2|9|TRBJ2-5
ASRTSETQY
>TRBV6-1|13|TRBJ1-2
ASSYLDRAPYGYT
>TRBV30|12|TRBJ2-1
AWSPPASYNEQF
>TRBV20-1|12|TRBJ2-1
SAVTRDFYNERL
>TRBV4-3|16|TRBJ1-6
ASSQIRGSGTGDSPLH
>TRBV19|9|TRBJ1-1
ASTGLTEAF
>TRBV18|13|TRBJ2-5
ASSPPPPRGETQY
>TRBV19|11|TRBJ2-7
ASKEVGAYEQY
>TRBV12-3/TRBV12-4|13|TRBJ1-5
ASSRQGVSNQPQH
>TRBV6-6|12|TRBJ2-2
ASSYFLNTGELF
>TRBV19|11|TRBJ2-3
ASSMDRADTQY
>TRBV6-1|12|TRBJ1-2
ASSPRTGVYGYT
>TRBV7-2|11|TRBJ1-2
ASSPDRSYGYT
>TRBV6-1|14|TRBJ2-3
ASSSVSSGGKDTQY
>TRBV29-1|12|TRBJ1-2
SVVGAPDHYGYT
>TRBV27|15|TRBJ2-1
ASSARSGTTTSNEQF
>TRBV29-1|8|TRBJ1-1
SAVQGEAF
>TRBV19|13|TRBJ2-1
ASSIQPGAYNEQF
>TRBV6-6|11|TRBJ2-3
ASSYSKDSTQY
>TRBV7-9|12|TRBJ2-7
ASSKSGSVPEQY
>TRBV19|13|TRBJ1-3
ASSTGQSIQDTIY
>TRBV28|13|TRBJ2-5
ASSSHGGAGETQY
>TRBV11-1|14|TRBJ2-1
ASSRRTSGGNNEQF
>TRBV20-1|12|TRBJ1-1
SARGKTGNTEAF
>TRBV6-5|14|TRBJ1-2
ASSFTGGAPDYGYT
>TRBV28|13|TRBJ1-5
ASTLVRRGNQPQH
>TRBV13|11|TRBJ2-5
ASSGPGDETQY